This is a list of T cell receptor beta chains from one sample in a study of blood T cell repertoires in COVID-19. The protocol was immunoSEQ multiplex PCR, while the TCRdb copy is restricted to in-frame clones and leaves out a portion. Of more than 200,000 clones in the sample, approximately 86% are singletons; the top ten hold 4% to 6%. The sequenced sample consisted of peripheral blood. Receptors were obtained from a woman older than 75 with active or convalescent COVID-19. CDR3s include the opening cysteine and the closing phenylalanine or tryptophan. The D gene is left open where the match is weak. Not every row has a clone size; where given, it reads once, few, many or a size class.

d_gene: NA
j_gene: TRBJ1-2
abundance: NA
v_gene: TRBV21-1
CDR3nt: TGTGCCAGCAGCACGCCGGGACAGGGGCCCACTCCTAACTATGGCTACACCTTC
CDR3aa: CASSTPGQGPTPNYGYTF

d_gene: NA
j_gene: TRBJ2-1
abundance: NA
v_gene: TRBV6-6
CDR3nt: TGTGCCAGCAGTTACTCGGCTGTGTACAATGAGCAGTTCTTC
CDR3aa: CASSYSAVYNEQFF

d_gene: TRBD1
j_gene: TRBJ2-1
abundance: NA
v_gene: TRBV5-1
CDR3nt: TGCGCCAGCAGCTTCGGTCGGACAGGGGGGAATGATGAGCAGTTCTTC
CDR3aa: CASSFGRTGGNDEQFF

d_gene: TRBD1
j_gene: TRBJ1-3
abundance: few
v_gene: TRBV27
CDR3nt: TGTGCCAGCAGGACAGGGGGATCAGGAAACACCATATATTTT
CDR3aa: CASRTGGSGNTIYF

d_gene: NA
j_gene: TRBJ1-2
abundance: NA
v_gene: TRBV28
CDR3nt: TGTGCCAGCAGTTTTTGGAAAGCGGATACCTATGGCTACACCTTC
CDR3aa: CASSFWKADTYGYTF

d_gene: NA
j_gene: TRBJ1-3
abundance: few
v_gene: TRBV10-3
CDR3nt: TGTGCCATCAGTGAGTCAACAGCCTGGGTATATTTT
CDR3aa: CAISESTAWVYF

d_gene: NA
j_gene: TRBJ2-7
abundance: NA
v_gene: TRBV11-2
CDR3nt: TGTGCCAGCAGCTTCAATACAGGTCCCTACGAGCAGTACTTC
CDR3aa: CASSFNTGPYEQYF

d_gene: TRBD2
j_gene: TRBJ2-1
abundance: NA
v_gene: TRBV5-1
CDR3nt: TGCGCCAGCAGCTTCTCGGGACTAGCGGGCTACAATGAGCAGTTCTTC
CDR3aa: CASSFSGLAGYNEQFF

d_gene: NA
j_gene: TRBJ2-1
abundance: NA
v_gene: TRBV30
CDR3nt: TGTGCCTGGAGTGTAGCGGTCAATGAGCAGTTCTTC
CDR3aa: CAWSVAVNEQFF

d_gene: NA
j_gene: TRBJ1-6
abundance: few
v_gene: TRBV3-1/TRBV3-2
CDR3nt: TGTGCCAGCAGCCAGATATCTGGAGATTCACCCCTCCACTTT
CDR3aa: CASSQISGDSPLHF

d_gene: NA
j_gene: TRBJ1-6
abundance: once
v_gene: TRBV28
CDR3nt: TGTGCCAGCAGCCAGGCGGGGGCCTATAATTCACCCCTCCACTTT
CDR3aa: CASSQAGAYNSPLHF

d_gene: NA
j_gene: TRBJ2-3
abundance: NA
v_gene: TRBV4-1
CDR3nt: TGCGCCAGCAGCGTGACTAGTCGGGGTACAGATACGCAGTATTTT
CDR3aa: CASSVTSRGTDTQYF

d_gene: TRBD1
j_gene: TRBJ1-1
abundance: NA
v_gene: TRBV14
CDR3nt: TGTGCCAGCAGCCAACAGGGGGCAGGCACTGAAGCTTTCTTT
CDR3aa: CASSQQGAGTEAFF

d_gene: NA
j_gene: TRBJ1-1
abundance: NA
v_gene: TRBV19
CDR3nt: TGTGCCAGTAGTATAGATTTAATGTCTATTTTGAACACTGAAGCTTTCTTT
CDR3aa: CASSIDLMSILNTEAFF

d_gene: NA
j_gene: TRBJ1-6
abundance: NA
v_gene: TRBV5-6
CDR3nt: TGTGCCAGCAGCTTGGTGGGAGGGGCAAAAAGGAATTCACCCCTCCACTTT
CDR3aa: CASSLVGGAKRNSPLHF

d_gene: NA
j_gene: TRBJ2-1
abundance: NA
v_gene: TRBV24-1
CDR3nt: TGTGCCACCAGTCTAGGACAGACCTACAATGAGCAGTTCTTC
CDR3aa: CATSLGQTYNEQFF

d_gene: NA
j_gene: TRBJ2-4
abundance: NA
v_gene: TRBV28
CDR3nt: TGTGCCAGCACCAGGGAACCAGCCAAAAACATTCAGTACTTC
CDR3aa: CASTREPAKNIQYF

d_gene: NA
j_gene: TRBJ1-1
abundance: NA
v_gene: TRBV11-2
CDR3nt: TGTGCCAGCAGCTTAAAGAGCACTGAAGCTTTCTTT
CDR3aa: CASSLKSTEAFF

d_gene: TRBD1
j_gene: TRBJ1-5
abundance: NA
v_gene: TRBV2
CDR3nt: TGTGCCAGCAGCATACAGGGGAGTAGCAATCAGCCCCAGCATTTT
CDR3aa: CASSIQGSSNQPQHF

d_gene: TRBD1
j_gene: TRBJ1-5
abundance: NA
v_gene: TRBV27
CDR3nt: TGTGCCAGCAGTTTCCGATATAACAGGGGTCGGCATCAGCCCCAGCATTTT
CDR3aa: CASSFRYNRGRHQPQHF

d_gene: TRBD1
j_gene: TRBJ2-7
abundance: NA
v_gene: TRBV5-1
CDR3nt: TGCGCCAGCAGTTACTCCGGGACAGGGAGCTCCTACGAGCAGTACTTC
CDR3aa: CASSYSGTGSSYEQYF

d_gene: NA
j_gene: TRBJ1-1
abundance: NA
v_gene: TRBV5-4
CDR3nt: TGTGCCAGCAGCAGCGCGAAGAAAAAGGACACTGAAGCTTTCTTT
CDR3aa: CASSSAKKKDTEAFF

d_gene: NA
j_gene: TRBJ1-5
abundance: NA
v_gene: TRBV19
CDR3nt: TGTGCCAGCGCGGACAGCCGCAATCAGCCCCAGCATTTT
CDR3aa: CASADSRNQPQHF

d_gene: TRBD1
j_gene: TRBJ1-2
abundance: NA
v_gene: TRBV6-5
CDR3nt: TGTGCCAGCAGTTCAAGACAGGGTAATGGCTACACCTTC
CDR3aa: CASSSRQGNGYTF

d_gene: TRBD1
j_gene: TRBJ2-2
abundance: few
v_gene: TRBV6-6
CDR3nt: TGTGCCACCCGGACAGGGGGCTCCGGGGAGCTGTTTTTT
CDR3aa: CATRTGGSGELFF

d_gene: NA
j_gene: TRBJ2-1
abundance: few
v_gene: TRBV2
CDR3nt: TGTGCCAGCACCCAACCCGGGCTAGCCGAATTGCTGTTCTTC
CDR3aa: CASTQPGLAELLFF

d_gene: NA
j_gene: TRBJ1-2
abundance: NA
v_gene: TRBV3-1/TRBV3-2
CDR3nt: TGTGCCAGCAGCCAAGGAGACAGCCTGATTTTTGGCTACACCTTC
CDR3aa: CASSQGDSLIFGYTF

d_gene: NA
j_gene: TRBJ2-7
abundance: NA
v_gene: TRBV27
CDR3nt: TGTGCCAGCAGTCTACAGGGAGGGAGCTACGAGCAGTACTTC
CDR3aa: CASSLQGGSYEQYF

d_gene: NA
j_gene: TRBJ1-6
abundance: once
v_gene: TRBV21-1
CDR3nt: TGTGCCAGCAGCAAAGGGGAATCTAAAAAGGACAGGCACTTGGGGGTAAGGGGTAATTCACCCCTCCACTTT
CDR3aa: CASSKGESKKDRHLGVRGNSPLHF

d_gene: NA
j_gene: TRBJ2-2
abundance: NA
v_gene: TRBV6-5
CDR3nt: TGTGCCAGCAGTCTGAGGTACCTGAACACCGGGGAGCTGTTTTTT
CDR3aa: CASSLRYLNTGELFF

d_gene: NA
j_gene: TRBJ2-7
abundance: NA
v_gene: TRBV28
CDR3nt: TGTGCCAGCAGTTTGGCAGGTTCCTACGAGCAGTACTTC
CDR3aa: CASSLAGSYEQYF

d_gene: TRBD2
j_gene: TRBJ2-7
abundance: NA
v_gene: TRBV10-2
CDR3nt: TGCGCCAGCAGTGTGACCGGGACTACTCGAAACGAGCAGTACTTC
CDR3aa: CASSVTGTTRNEQYF

d_gene: NA
j_gene: TRBJ1-2
abundance: NA
v_gene: TRBV7-9
CDR3nt: TGTGCCAGCAGCTTAACAGGCGGCTACACCTTC
CDR3aa: CASSLTGGYTF

d_gene: NA
j_gene: TRBJ1-6
abundance: NA
v_gene: TRBV4-1
CDR3nt: TGCGCCAGCAGCCCAACTCTCTTGACTGATTATAATTCACCCCTCCACTTT
CDR3aa: CASSPTLLTDYNSPLHF

d_gene: NA
j_gene: TRBJ2-3
abundance: NA
v_gene: TRBV10-3
CDR3nt: TGTGCCATCAGTGAGGATTTGGGGAGGGATACGCAGTATTTT
CDR3aa: CAISEDLGRDTQYF

d_gene: NA
j_gene: TRBJ2-7
abundance: NA
v_gene: TRBV14
CDR3nt: TGTGCCAGCAGCCCCCTGCAGGAATCCAGTCGCGAGCAGTACTTC
CDR3aa: CASSPLQESSREQYF